This T cell receptor beta chain was obtained from a study of blood T cells in healthy people across ages. Looking at the study overall: In model experiments, template switching was able to capture about one barcoded beta molecule for every two T cells that were present.

Using a J-beta primer mix together with a sample-barcoded 5' primer, a second PCR was run for roughly 7 to 11 cycles. TCRdb reanalysed the 5' RACE reads using MiXCR and keeps one entry per CDR3 protein. The sample has around 870,000 distinct CDR3 sequences; under 35% are singletons. Trimming cost V 5 bases and J 0 bases, with 14 bases left between them. In germline, CDR1 is MNHEY, CDR2 SVGEGT. This CDR3 comprises 16 residues. This clonotype was observed many times. The sequence was collected from an elderly woman in good health. The V gene is TRBV6-2 or TRBV6-3, the J gene TRBJ2-4; D gene ambiguous. Sequencing used blood. CDR3 region: CASSPSEARAKNIQYF. CDR3 DNA: TGTGCCAGCAGTCCCTCGGAAGCGCGAGCCAAAAACATTCAGTACTTC.